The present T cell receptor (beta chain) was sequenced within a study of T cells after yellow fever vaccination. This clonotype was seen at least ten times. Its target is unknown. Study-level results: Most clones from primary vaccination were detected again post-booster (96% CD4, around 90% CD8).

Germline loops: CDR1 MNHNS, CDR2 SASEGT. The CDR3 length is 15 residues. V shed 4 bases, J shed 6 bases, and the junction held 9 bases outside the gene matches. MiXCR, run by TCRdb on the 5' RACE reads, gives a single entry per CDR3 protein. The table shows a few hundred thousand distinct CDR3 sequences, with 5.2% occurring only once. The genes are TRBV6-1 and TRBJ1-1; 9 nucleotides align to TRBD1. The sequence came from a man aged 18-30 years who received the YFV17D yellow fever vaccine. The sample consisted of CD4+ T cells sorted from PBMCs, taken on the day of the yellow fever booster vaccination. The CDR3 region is CASSVSQGAGAEAFF. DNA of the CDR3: TGTGCCAGCAGTGTATCACAGGGGGCGGGAGCTGAAGCTTTCTTT.